Shown below are 8 T cell receptor beta chains from a single sample sequenced in a study of human T cells and chemical hapten exposure. Time point of the sample: pre-sensitization, week 0. The treatment here: therapeutic diphenylcyclopropenone sensitization with weekly scalp DPC. Via MiXCR, TCRdb re-called the RACE reads, giving one row per CDR3 protein. The sample records about 180,000 distinct CDR3 sequences, around 30% being singletons. This specimen consisted of whole blood, obtained in connection with sensitization to the hapten diphenylcyclopropenone (DPC). The source is a woman aged 30 to 39 with alopecia areata. Some clones in this sample may be carry-over from other donors' samples.

The V gene is TRBV5-4, the J gene TRBJ2-2; 9 bases fit TRBD1. The CDR3 sequence is 18 residues long. Per germline, CDR1 SGHNT and CDR2 YYREEE (reference sequence). The ends lost 3 bases at V and 1 base at J; junction bases unmatched: 10. In DNA form, the CDR3 reads TGTGCCAGCAGCTCCTCCGGGACAGGGAATTTGAACACCGGGGAGCTGTTTTTT. The encoded protein is CASSSSGTGNLNTGELFF.

This clonotype was seen a single time. J is TRBJ1-2 and V is TRBV5-1, with TRBD1 matching 9 bases. The V and J ends lost 4 bases and 4 bases, in that order; junction bases with no gene match: 5. Germline CDR1 SGHRS, CDR2 YFSETQ. This CDR3 spans 14 amino acids. The CDR3 loop is CASSAGQGGYGYTF. DNA of the CDR3: TGCGCCAGCAGCGCGGGACAGGGTGGCTATGGCTACACCTTC.

The DNA of the CDR3 is TGTGCCAGCAGCTCCTACAGGGGGCCTTACGAGCAGTACTTC. Amino acids: CASSSYRGPYEQYF. The J gene is TRBJ2-7, the V gene TRBV7-8, with 9 bases matching TRBD1. Germline V CDR1 and CDR2: SGHVS, FQNEAQ. The V gene end was trimmed by 4 bases and the J gene end by 4 bases; junction bases not matched to a gene: 5. The CDR3 contains 14 residues. The full variable domain, completed using reference TRBV7-8 and TRBJ2-7, is GAGVSQSPRYKVAKRGQDVALRCDPISGHVSLFWYQQALGQGPEFLTYFQNEAQLDKSGLPSDRFFAERPEGSVSTLKIQRTQQEDSAVYLCASSSYRGPYEQYFGPGTRLTVT.

The sample holds a few counts of this clonotype. The V and J genes are TRBV6-5 and TRBJ2-7; 7 nucleotides align to TRBD1. Per the germline V gene, CDR1 is MNHEY and CDR2 is SVGAGI. The CDR3 has 16 residues. The J segment lost 0 bases and the V segment lost 5 bases, leaving 10 bases of the junction unmatched. In nucleotides, the CDR3 is TGTGCCAGCAGTGACATTCCGGGACAGAGCTCCTACGAGCAGTACTTC. Translation gives CASSDIPGQSSYEQYF.

At least ten counts were recorded for this clonotype. The chain is built from TRBV7-2 and TRBJ2-5; D may be TRBD2 (6 bases). The CDR3 sequence is 13 residues long. Germline V gene sequence: CDR1 SGHTA, CDR2 FQGNSA. The ends were cut back, 5 bases at V and 0 bases at J, with 7 bases in the middle. The CDR3 bases are TGTGCCAGCAGCCGGGGGTACCAAGAGACCCAGTACTTC. Protein: CASSRGYQETQYF.

The chain employs TRBV28 and TRBJ1-2; no clear D. CDR1 MDHEN and CDR2 SYDVKM come from the germline V gene. V was pared by 7 bases and J by 2 bases, with 5 bases between. This CDR3 spans 11 amino acids. The CDR3 protein is CASTANYGYTF. The CDR3 DNA reads TGTGCCAGCACCGCGAACTATGGCTACACCTTC.

This chain uses TRBV12-3 or TRBV12-4 with TRBJ2-7; 12 positions agree with TRBD2. The CDR3 covers 16 residues. V gave up 6 bases and J gave up 1 base; unmatched junction bases: 7. In DNA form, the CDR3 reads TGTGCCAGCAGCCGTGGACTAGCGGGATTATCCTACGAGCAGTACTTC. It codes for CASSRGLAGLSYEQYF.

The chain couples TRBV28 to TRBJ2-5; D is ambiguous. Trimming removed 3 bases at V and 1 base at J, with 9 bases between. The germline V gene has CDR1 MDHEN and CDR2 SYDVKM. The length of the CDR3 is 14 residues. CDR3 sequence: CASSFRQLQETQYF. DNA of the CDR3: TGTGCCAGCAGTTTTCGCCAACTCCAAGAGACCCAGTACTTC.